This TCR beta chain was documented in a study of cytomegalovirus exposure and HLA in healthy donors. This clone was observed a few times. This cohort consisted of healthy bone marrow donors. V lost 11 bases and J 4 bases, leaving 11 bases between the germline ends. Germline lookup yields CDR1 MNHNS and CDR2 SASEGT. This CDR3 spans 12 amino acids. PCR involved 60 Vbeta and 13 Jbeta primers. Here immunoSEQ multiplex PCR was the method, and the copy in TCRdb shows in-frame clones only, minus some. Of roughly 150,000 clones detected, about three quarters appear once; the ten largest clones hold more than 9%.

The sample taken for sequencing was PBMCs. The receptor was isolated from a man aged 25 to 40 in good health and CMV-seropositive. This chain connects TRBV6-1 to TRBJ1-4; D is ambiguous. The CDR3: CAGRGVNEKLFF. Here the CDR3 DNA reads TGTGCCGGCCGCGGAGTTAATGAAAAACTGTTTTTT.